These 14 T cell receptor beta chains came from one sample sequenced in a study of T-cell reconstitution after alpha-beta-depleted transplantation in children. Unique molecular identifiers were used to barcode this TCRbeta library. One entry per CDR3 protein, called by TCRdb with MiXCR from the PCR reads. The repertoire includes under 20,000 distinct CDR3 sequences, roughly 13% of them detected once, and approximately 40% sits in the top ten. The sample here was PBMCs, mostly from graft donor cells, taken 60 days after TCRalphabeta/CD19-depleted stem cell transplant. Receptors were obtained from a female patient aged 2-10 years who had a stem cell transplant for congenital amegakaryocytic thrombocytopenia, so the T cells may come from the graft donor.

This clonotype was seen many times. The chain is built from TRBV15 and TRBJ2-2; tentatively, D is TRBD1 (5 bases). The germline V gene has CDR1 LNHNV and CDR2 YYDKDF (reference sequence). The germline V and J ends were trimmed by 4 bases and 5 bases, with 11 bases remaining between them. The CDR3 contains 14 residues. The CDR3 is CATSIGGATGELFF. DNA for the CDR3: TGTGCCACCAGCATCGGTGGGGCTACCGGGGAGCTGTTTTTT. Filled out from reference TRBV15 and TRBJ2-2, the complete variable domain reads DAMVIQNPRYQVTQFGKPVTLSCSQTLNHNVMYWYQQKSSQAPKLLFHYYDKDFNNEADTPDNFQSRRPNTSFCFLDIRSPGLGDTAMYLCATSIGGATGELFFGEGSRLTVL.

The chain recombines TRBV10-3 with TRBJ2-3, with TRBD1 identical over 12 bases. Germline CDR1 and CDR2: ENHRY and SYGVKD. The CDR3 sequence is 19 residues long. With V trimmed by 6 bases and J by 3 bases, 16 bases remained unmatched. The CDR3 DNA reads TGTGCCATCAGCCAGCCCAACACTCCGGGACAGGGGGCAACAGATACGCAGTATTTT. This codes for CAISQPNTPGQGATDTQYF.

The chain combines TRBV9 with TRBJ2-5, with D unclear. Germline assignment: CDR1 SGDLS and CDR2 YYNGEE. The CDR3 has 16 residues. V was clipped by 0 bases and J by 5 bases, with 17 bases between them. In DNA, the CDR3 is TGTGCCAGCAGCGTAGGAGGCTCCGAGGTAGTGGAGACCCAGTACTTC. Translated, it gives CASSVGGSEVVETQYF.

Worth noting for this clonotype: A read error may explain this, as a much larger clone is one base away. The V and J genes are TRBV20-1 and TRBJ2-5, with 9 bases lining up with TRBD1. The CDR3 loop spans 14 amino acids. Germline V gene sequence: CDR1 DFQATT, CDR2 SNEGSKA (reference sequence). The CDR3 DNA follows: TGCTGTGCTACCACAGGGGGCGTGAAGGAGACCCAGTACTTC. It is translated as CCATTGGVKETQYF.

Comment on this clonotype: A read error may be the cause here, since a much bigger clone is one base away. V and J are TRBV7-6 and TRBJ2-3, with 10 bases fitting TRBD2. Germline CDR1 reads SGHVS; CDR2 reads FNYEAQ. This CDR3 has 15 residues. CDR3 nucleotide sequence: TGTGCCAGCAGCTTAAGACTAGCGGGCACAGATACGCAGTTTTTT. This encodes CASSLRLAGTDTQFF.

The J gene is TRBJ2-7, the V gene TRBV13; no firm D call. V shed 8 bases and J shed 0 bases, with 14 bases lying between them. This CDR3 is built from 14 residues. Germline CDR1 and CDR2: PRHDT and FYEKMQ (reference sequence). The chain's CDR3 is CASGYGLLSYEQYF. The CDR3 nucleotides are TGTGCCAGCGGCTATGGGCTCCTCTCCTACGAGCAGTACTTC.

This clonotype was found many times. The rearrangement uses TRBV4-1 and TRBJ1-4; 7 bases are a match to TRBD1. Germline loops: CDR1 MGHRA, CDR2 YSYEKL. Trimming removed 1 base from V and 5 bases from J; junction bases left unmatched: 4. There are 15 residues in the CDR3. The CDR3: CASSQGQTGNEKLFF. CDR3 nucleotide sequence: TGCGCCAGCAGCCAAGGGCAGACAGGGAATGAAAAACTGTTTTTT.

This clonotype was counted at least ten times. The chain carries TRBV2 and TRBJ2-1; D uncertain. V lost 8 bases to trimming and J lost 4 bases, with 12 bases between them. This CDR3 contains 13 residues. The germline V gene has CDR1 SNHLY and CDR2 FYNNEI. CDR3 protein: CASEIVGYNEQFF. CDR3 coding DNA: TGTGCCAGCGAAATAGTGGGGTACAATGAGCAGTTCTTC.

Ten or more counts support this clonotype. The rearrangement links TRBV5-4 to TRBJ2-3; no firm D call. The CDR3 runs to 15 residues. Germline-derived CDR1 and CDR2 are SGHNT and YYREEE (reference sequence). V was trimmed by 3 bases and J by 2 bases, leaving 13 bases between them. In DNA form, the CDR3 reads TGTGCCAGCAGCTGGACCCTTGGGGTCACAGATACGCAGTATTTT. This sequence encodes CASSWTLGVTDTQYF.

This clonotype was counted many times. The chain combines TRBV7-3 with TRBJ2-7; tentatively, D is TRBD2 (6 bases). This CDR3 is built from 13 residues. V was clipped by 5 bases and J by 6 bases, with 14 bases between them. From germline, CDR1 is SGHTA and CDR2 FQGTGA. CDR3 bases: TGTGCCAGCAGCGCCGGGGGAAAAGGCGAGCAGTACTTC. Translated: CASSAGGKGEQYF.

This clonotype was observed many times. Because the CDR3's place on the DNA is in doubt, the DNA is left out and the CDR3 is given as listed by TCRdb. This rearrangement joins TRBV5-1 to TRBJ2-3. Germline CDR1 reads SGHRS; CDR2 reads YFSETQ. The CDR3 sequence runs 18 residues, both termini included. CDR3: CASSFLWVKAPRTDTQYF.

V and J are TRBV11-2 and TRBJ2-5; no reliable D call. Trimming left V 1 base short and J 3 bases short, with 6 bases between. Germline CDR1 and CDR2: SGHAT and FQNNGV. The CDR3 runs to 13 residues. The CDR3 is CASSLGHKETQYF. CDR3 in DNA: TGTGCCAGCAGCTTAGGGCATAAAGAGACCCAGTACTTC.

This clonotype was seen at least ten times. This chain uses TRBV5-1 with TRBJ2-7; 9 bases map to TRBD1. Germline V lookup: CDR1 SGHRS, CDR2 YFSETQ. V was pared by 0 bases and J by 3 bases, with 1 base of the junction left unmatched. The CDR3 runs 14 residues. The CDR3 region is CASSLGQGDYEQYF. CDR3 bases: TGCGCCAGCAGCTTGGGACAGGGGGACTACGAGCAGTACTTC.

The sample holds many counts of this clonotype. CDR3 sequence (DNA): TGTGCCAGCAGCTCGAAGCGGTTCTACAATGAGCAGTTCTTC. Its protein is CASSSKRFYNEQFF. This sequence joins TRBV5-5 and TRBJ2-1; tentative D call: TRBD2 (5 bases). CDR1 and CDR2 from the germline V gene are SGHKS and YYEKEE (reference sequence). CDR3 size: 14 residues. Trimming took off 3 bases at V and 3 bases at J, with 10 bases between the two ends.